These T cell receptor beta chains were read from a single sample in a study of vaccination and CD4 T cells after COVID-19. No antigen has been identified for these receptors. Using its own MiXCR run on the PCR reads, TCRdb lists one record per CDR3 protein. The table lists roughly 9,300 distinct CDR3 sequences, approximately 51% of them singletons. Sequenced sample: CD4+ T cells from blood, cultured in vitro. The receptors were sampled from a human donor who had recovered from COVID-19. Both conserved end residues are part of each CDR3. A D gene is named only where the DNA matches it firmly. Some rows have no size entry. The others give once, few or many, or a class for an expanded clone.

>TRBV29-1|TRBJ2-1|NA|NA
TGCAGCGTTGACAAAGGGTACAATGAGCAGTTCTTC
CSVDKGYNEQFF
>TRBV20-1|TRBJ2-3|TRBD2|few
TGCAGTGCTCGTAGCGGGGGCCCCACAGATACGCAGTATTTT
CSARSGGPTDTQYF
>TRBV2|TRBJ1-2|NA|NA
TGTGCCAGCAGGCAGGGGTCCTATGGCTACACCTTC
CASRQGSYGYTF
>TRBV7-2|TRBJ2-1|NA|NA
TGTGCCAGCAGCTTTCATTATGGGGTCCCTATTGACAATGAGCAGTTCTTC
CASSFHYGVPIDNEQFF
>TRBV6-1|TRBJ1-3|NA|NA
TGTGCCAGCACCAAACCGGGACCACCGCCAATTGGAAACACCATATATTTT
CASTKPGPPPIGNTIYF
>TRBV7-3|TRBJ2-2|NA|NA
TGTGCCAGCGGGGGAACAACCGGGGAGCTGTTTTTT
CASGGTTGELFF
>TRBV5-1|TRBJ1-6|TRBD1|NA
TGCGCCAGCAGCCCCGGGACAGGGCTGTCACCCCTCCACTTT
CASSPGTGLSPLHF
>TRBV2|TRBJ1-1|TRBD1|NA
TGTGCCAGCAAGCTACAGGGGGAGGCGGCTGAAGCTTTCTTT
CASKLQGEAAEAFF
>TRBV27|TRBJ1-4|TRBD1|NA
TGTGCCAGCAGTTTGGGTTTTGGACAGGCGGATGAAAAACTGTTTTTT
CASSLGFGQADEKLFF
>TRBV6-5|TRBJ2-7|TRBD2|NA
TGTGCCAGCAGTTACTCGCCGGCTAGCGGTTACTACGAGCAGTACTTC
CASSYSPASGYYEQYF
>TRBV6-5|TRBJ2-2|NA|few
TGTGCCAGCAGTTCCCATCTAGGCGGGGGCTTGGGCACCGGGGAGCTGTTTTTT
CASSSHLGGGLGTGELFF
>TRBV2|TRBJ2-7|TRBD1|NA
TGTGCCAGCAGTGGGGGAACAGGGGGCATTTACGAGCAGTACTTC
CASSGGTGGIYEQYF
>TRBV20-1|TRBJ1-5|NA|NA
TGCAGTGCTAGGGAATTGGGGTATCTTAGCAATCAGCCCCAGCATTTT
CSARELGYLSNQPQHF
>TRBV7-2|TRBJ1-1|NA|NA
TGTGCCAGCAGCTTAGGTGGGGGGGAAGGACGGATGAACACTGAAGCTTTCTTT
CASSLGGGEGRMNTEAFF
>TRBV7-2|TRBJ2-7|NA|NA
TGTGCCAGCAGCCGACAGGCCACGTCCTCCTACGAGCAGTACTTC
CASSRQATSSYEQYF
>TRBV7-9|TRBJ2-1|TRBD2|NA
TGTGCCAGCAGCCCTACCCCCGGGACTAGCGAGGACAATGAGCAGTTCTTC
CASSPTPGTSEDNEQFF
>TRBV7-2|TRBJ2-2|NA|few
TGTGCCAGCAGCCGCAACGGGGGCTCGAACACCGGGGAGCTGTTTTTT
CASSRNGGSNTGELFF
>TRBV11-2|TRBJ1-5|NA|NA
TGTGCCAGCAGCGCAACAGGGAACGGCAATCAGCCCCAGCATTTT
CASSATGNGNQPQHF
>TRBV21-1|TRBJ1-1|NA|NA
TGTGCCAGCAGCAAATGTGGAAACGAAAACACTGAAGCTTTCTTT
CASSKCGNENTEAFF
>TRBV6-1|TRBJ2-2|TRBD2|few
TGTGCCAGCAGGCAGACTAGCGGGATAGGGTTCACCGGGGAGCTGTTTTTT
CASRQTSGIGFTGELFF
>TRBV7-6|TRBJ2-5|NA|few
TGTGCCAGCAGCGCGGGACAGACCCAAGAGACCCAGTACTTC
CASSAGQTQETQYF
>TRBV20-1|TRBJ2-7|TRBD2|NA
TGCAGTGCTCCGGTGTTGCGGGGGACCTACGAGCAGTACTTC
CSAPVLRGTYEQYF